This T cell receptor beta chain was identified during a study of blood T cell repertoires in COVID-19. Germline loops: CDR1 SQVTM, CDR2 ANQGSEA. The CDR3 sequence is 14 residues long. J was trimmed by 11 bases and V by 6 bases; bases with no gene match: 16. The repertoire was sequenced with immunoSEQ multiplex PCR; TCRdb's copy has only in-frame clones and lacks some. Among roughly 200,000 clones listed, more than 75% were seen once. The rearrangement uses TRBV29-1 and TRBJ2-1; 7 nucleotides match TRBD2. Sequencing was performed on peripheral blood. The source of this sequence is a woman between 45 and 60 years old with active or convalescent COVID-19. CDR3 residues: CSVGRLGGGVQQFF. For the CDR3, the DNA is TGCAGCGTCGGCAGGTTGGGGGGGGGAGTTCAGCAGTTCTTC.